This is a list of T cell receptor beta chains from one sample in a study of blood T cell repertoires in COVID-19. The repertoire was sequenced with immunoSEQ multiplex PCR; TCRdb's copy has only in-frame clones and lacks some. Counted here are roughly 250,000 clones, about 85% occurring once; the ten biggest clones make up roughly 7%. Sequenced: peripheral blood. These receptors originate from a man in his 60s who had recovered from COVID-19. CDR3s include the opening cysteine and the closing phenylalanine or tryptophan. D genes are given only for firm matches.

v_call,d_call,j_call,cdr3_nt,cdr3_aa
TRBV6-5,TRBD2,TRBJ2-1,TGTGCCAGCAGTTACTCAGGGCTAGCGGGGGGGAATGAGCAGTTCTTC,CASSYSGLAGGNEQFF
TRBV30,TRBD1,TRBJ2-1,TGTGCCTGGAGTGTACGAGGGGACAGCCTCGATGAGCAGTTCTTC,CAWSVRGDSLDEQFF
TRBV4-2,TRBD2,TRBJ2-3,TGTGCCAGCAGCCACGGGACTAGCGGGGGGCCACGGCGGCAGTATTTT,CASSHGTSGGPRRQYF
TRBV7-2,.,TRBJ1-6,TGTGCCAGCAGCTTAGGTAACAGGAATTCACCCCTCCACTTT,CASSLGNRNSPLHF
TRBV7-9,.,TRBJ2-5,TGTGCCAGCAGCCAAGACAGGCGCCAAGAGACCCAGTACTTC,CASSQDRRQETQYF
TRBV5-1,TRBD2,TRBJ2-3,TGCGCCAGCAGATTGGAACTTCTAGCGGGGGGACGCACAGATACGCAGTATTTT,CASRLELLAGGRTDTQYF
TRBV5-1,TRBD1,TRBJ2-7,TGCGCCAGCAGCTTGGGCGGGACAGGGGACTACGAGCAGTACTTC,CASSLGGTGDYEQYF
TRBV30,.,TRBJ1-5,TGTGCCTGGAGGGGCCCTGGCAGCAATCAGCCCCAGCATTTT,CAWRGPGSNQPQHF
TRBV9,.,TRBJ1-5,TGTGCCAGCACCAGTTCGGGACTCCCAGGCCAGCCCCAGCATTTT,CASTSSGLPGQPQHF
TRBV5-1,TRBD1,TRBJ2-4,TGCGCCAGCAGCCCGCGCGAGACAGGGGGTATAAGAGCCAAAAACATTCAGTACTTC,CASSPRETGGIRAKNIQYF
TRBV27,.,TRBJ1-3,TGTGCCAGCAAGGCAGGGATTGGAAACACCATATATTTT,CASKAGIGNTIYF
TRBV27,TRBD2,TRBJ2-1,TGTGCCAGCAGTTTATCGTTTTCGGGAGGCGGGGGGTTTCCGAGTTCCTCCTACAATGAGCAGTTCTTC,CASSLSFSGGGGFPSSSYNEQFF
TRBV5-1,TRBD1,TRBJ2-1,TGCGCCAGCAGTAAAACCGGGACAGGGGACAATGAGCAGTTCTTC,CASSKTGTGDNEQFF
TRBV7-9,.,TRBJ1-1,TGTGCCAGCGAACGAGCGGCCAGGGGCGATAGGGCTTTCTTT,CASERAARGDRAFF
TRBV5-1,.,TRBJ2-5,TGCGCCAGCAGCACCCAGAAAGAGACCCAGTACTTC,CASSTQKETQYF
TRBV5-1,.,TRBJ2-5,TGCGCCAGCAGCTGGGGGTTGGGGGCAGAGACCCAGTACTTC,CASSWGLGAETQYF
TRBV5-5,.,TRBJ2-1,TGTGCCAGCAGCCCGTTTGAGCGTGAGCAGTTCTTC,CASSPFEREQFF
TRBV28,TRBD2,TRBJ2-7,TGTGCCAGCAGTTTCAATCTAGCGGGCCTCTCCTACGAGCAGTACTTC,CASSFNLAGLSYEQYF